Presented here are 10 T cell receptor beta chains from one specimen sequenced in a study of T cells after yellow fever vaccination. TCRdb redid the calling of the 5' RACE reads with MiXCR, one entry per CDR3 protein. Of 450,000 to 600,000 distinct CDR3 sequences detected, approximately 16% appear once; the ten largest clones hold 15% to 20%. The source was PBMCs, collected around 5 days after the first yellow fever vaccination. The receptors originated from a man aged 18 to 29 who received the YFV17D yellow fever vaccine.

This clonotype came up a few times. The chain couples TRBV6-2 or TRBV6-3 to TRBJ2-7; D could derive from TRBD1 or TRBD2 (5 bases each). This CDR3 has 15 amino acids. V shed 1 base and J shed 2 bases, with 12 bases lying between them. Per the germline V gene, CDR1 is MNHEY and CDR2 is SVGEGT. The CDR3 bases are TGTGCCAGCAGTTACTGGGGGACGGATCCCTACGAGCAGTACTTC. It yields the protein CASSYWGTDPYEQYF.

This clonotype was seen at least ten times. This rearrangement joins TRBV5-1 to TRBJ1-2; TRBD1 matches at 7 bases. This CDR3 comprises 13 residues. Trimming took 5 bases from V and 4 from J; bases not matched to a gene: 5. Germline V gives CDR1 SGHRS, CDR2 YFSETQ. In DNA, the CDR3 is TGCGCCAGCAGTCGACAGGGTACCTATGGCTACACCTTC. This translates into CASSRQGTYGYTF. Combining the CDR3 with reference TRBV5-1 and TRBJ1-2 gives the whole variable domain KAGVTQTPRYLIKTRGQQVTLSCSPISGHRSVSWYQQTPGQGLQFLFEYFSETQRNKGNFPGRFSGRQFSNSRSEMNVSTLELGDSALYLCASSRQGTYGYTFGSGTRLTVV.

This clonotype was seen a handful of times. V usage is TRBV4-1 and J usage is TRBJ1-5; no reliable D call. Germline V gene lookup returns CDR1 MGHRA and CDR2 YSYEKL. CDR3 size: 16 residues. The ends were cut back, 0 bases at V and 0 bases at J, with 9 bases in the middle. Here the CDR3 reads CASSQEGGYSNQPQHF. The CDR3 DNA reads as TGCGCCAGCAGCCAAGAGGGCGGTTATAGCAATCAGCCCCAGCATTTT.

The rearrangement joins TRBV5-5 to TRBJ2-3; D gene unclear. V lost 0 bases, J lost 0 bases, and 8 bases lay in between. The CDR3 sequence is 15 residues long. The V gene's germline CDR1 is SGHKS and CDR2 YYEKEE (reference sequence). DNA of the CDR3: TGTGCCAGCAGCTTGGCCCCACACAGCACAGATACGCAGTATTTT. This translates into CASSLAPHSTDTQYF.

The V and J genes are TRBV6-5 and TRBJ1-2; 8 bases match TRBD1. The germline V gene encodes CDR1 MNHEY and CDR2 SVGAGI. Trimming removed 0 bases from V and 7 bases from J; junction bases left unmatched: 10. CDR3 length: 16 amino acids. Here the CDR3 reads CASSYSPGQGIGGYTF. DNA of the CDR3: TGTGCCAGCAGTTACTCCCCCGGACAGGGAATTGGTGGCTACACCTTC.

This clonotype was recorded a few times. CDR3 in DNA: TGTGCCACCAGTGATCTGGAGAATGAGCAGTTCTTC. Its translation: CATSDLENEQFF. The chain combines TRBV24-1 with TRBJ2-1; D uncertain. The CDR3 runs 12 residues. Trimming cost V 3 bases and J 7 bases, with 6 bases left between them. Germline V gives CDR1 KGHDR, CDR2 SFDVKD.

This sequence joins TRBV20-1 and TRBJ1-2; D uncertain. V shed 5 bases and J shed 4 bases, with 2 bases lying between them. Germline assignment: CDR1 DFQATT and CDR2 SNEGSKA (reference sequence). CDR3 size: 9 residues. For the CDR3, the DNA is TGCAGTGCTGCCTATGGCTACACCTTC. Translating it yields CSAAYGYTF.

This clonotype was counted only a few times. The rearrangement links TRBV12-3 or TRBV12-4 to TRBJ2-7; D gene unclear. This CDR3 is 19 amino acids long. The V gene lost 4 bases and the J gene lost 2 bases, with 27 bases spanning the gap. The DNA of the CDR3 is TGTGCCAGCAGTTCGTCCGGAGCCCTGGCGCGGTGGGGAACCTACGAGCAGTACTTC. It translates to CASSSSGALARWGTYEQYF.

This clonotype showed up just a few times. This rearrangement joins TRBV6-2 or TRBV6-3 to TRBJ1-6, with D possibly matching TRBD1 (6 bases). Germline values: CDR1 MNHEY, CDR2 SVGEGT. The CDR3 is 18 amino acids. Trimming shortened V by 4 bases and J by 0 bases, and 16 bases separated the two germline ends. The CDR3 sequence: CASSSTGLQSSYNSPLHF. Written as DNA, the CDR3 is TGTGCCAGCAGTTCGACAGGTTTGCAGAGCTCCTATAATTCACCCCTCCACTTT.

This clonotype was seen ten or more times. CDR3 DNA: TGTGCCAGCAGACTCGGACCAGATTACGAGCAGTACTTC. It encodes CASRLGPDYEQYF. The chain joins TRBV6-5 to TRBJ2-7; D unresolved. Trimming left V 6 bases short and J 4 bases short, with 13 bases between. Germline V gene lookup returns CDR1 MNHEY and CDR2 SVGAGI. This CDR3 spans 13 amino acids.